These 19 T cell receptor beta chains were sequenced from one sample in a study of cytomegalovirus exposure and HLA in healthy donors. This PCR relied on a set of 60 Vbeta primers and 13 Jbeta primers. Clones were sequenced by immunoSEQ multiplex PCR, and TCRdb holds only the in-frame ones, with some missing. In the table there are roughly 80,000 clones, 67% of which are singletons. Source material: PBMCs. The origin of the receptors is a woman between 45 and 65 years old in good health and CMV-seropositive.

In its sample, this clone was seen a few times. Here the CDR3 reads CASRRGGQGNTGELFF. The CDR3 nucleotides read TGTGCCAGCAGAAGGGGAGGACAGGGGAACACCGGGGAGCTGTTTTTT. This chain joins TRBV11-3 and TRBJ2-2, with TRBD1 matching 8 bases. The CDR3 totals 16 residues. CDR1 is SGHNT, CDR2 YENEEA, per germline. Trimming at V came to 6 bases and at J to 1 base, leaving 7 bases not matched to a gene.

The V call is TRBV19, the J call TRBJ1-2; 9 nucleotides line up with TRBD1. From germline, CDR1 is LNHDA and CDR2 SQIVND (reference sequence). The length of the CDR3 is 16 residues. V lost 7 bases, J lost 1 base, and 10 bases stayed unmatched. CDR3 region: CASTHQEGQGNYGYTF. CDR3 DNA sequence: TGTGCCAGTACCCATCAAGAGGGACAGGGTAACTATGGCTACACCTTC.

This clone was detected only a few times. The V gene is TRBV18, the J gene TRBJ2-1; the D gene is possibly TRBD2 (5 bases). Germline CDR1 is KGHSH and CDR2 is LQKENI. V gave up 2 bases and J gave up 5 bases, with 13 bases separating them. CDR3 length: 15 amino acids. The CDR3 protein is CASSPRSGSDNEQFF. The CDR3 DNA reads as TGTGCCAGCTCACCAAGGTCGGGGTCTGACAATGAGCAGTTCTTC.

In the case of this clone: The junction departs from germline at one end; a sequencing error may be responsible. V usage is TRBV7-9 and J usage is TRBJ2-1; no firm D call. This CDR3 spans 11 amino acids. In germline, CDR1 is SEHNR, CDR2 FQNEAQ (reference sequence). In nucleotides, the CDR3 is TGTTCCAGCATCCGTAACAATGAGCAGTTCTTC. It translates to CSSIRNNEQFF.

This sequence joins TRBV27 and TRBJ2-5; tentatively, D is TRBD2 (6 bases). This CDR3 comprises 15 residues. V shed 3 bases and J shed 7 bases, with 18 bases lying between them. In germline, CDR1 is MNHEY, CDR2 SMNVEV (reference sequence). CDR3 amino acids: CASSFRRLDRGTQYF. The CDR3 DNA is TGTGCCAGCAGTTTCCGCCGACTAGACCGTGGGACCCAGTACTTC.

This chain joins TRBV9 and TRBJ2-1; 15 nucleotides align to TRBD2. Trimming at V came to 4 bases and at J to 5 bases, leaving 4 bases not matched to a gene. This CDR3 spans 16 amino acids. CDR1 is SGDLS and CDR2 is YYNGEE in the germline V gene. The CDR3 nucleotides are TGTGCCAGCAGCACCCGGACTAGCGGGGGGGACAATGAGCAGTTCTTC. Translation: CASSTRTSGGDNEQFF.

The chain joins TRBV10-2 to TRBJ1-2; a possible D gene is TRBD1 (5 bases). The CDR3 is made up of 14 amino acids. With 8 bases removed from V and 4 bases from J, the gap between germline ends came to 17 bases. Germline V gene data show CDR1 as WSHSY and CDR2 as SAAADI. The CDR3 DNA reads as TGCGCCAGCGGTGGGGGGGTCGAGGCCTATGGCTACACCTTC. As protein: CASGGGVEAYGYTF.

V is TRBV7-3 and J is TRBJ2-3; 10 nucleotides agree with TRBD2. The CDR3 covers 15 residues. J gave up 4 bases and V 5 bases, and 6 bases lay outside the gene matches. Germline lookup yields CDR1 SGHTA and CDR2 FQGTGA. In DNA, the CDR3 is TGTGCCAGCAGCCCCCGAGCGGGGGGGTCAGATACGCAGTATTTT. This encodes CASSPRAGGSDTQYF.

The chain links TRBV7-9 to TRBJ1-6; D is perhaps TRBD1 (5 bases). CDR1 is SEHNR, CDR2 FQNEAQ, per germline (reference sequence). There are 18 residues in the CDR3. V lost 3 bases and J lost 0, with 15 bases in between. The CDR3 here is CASSFPRAENSYNSPLHF. The CDR3 DNA follows: TGTGCCAGCAGCTTCCCCAGGGCCGAAAACTCCTATAATTCACCCCTCCACTTT.

The chain couples TRBV4-2 to TRBJ2-3; 12 bases align to TRBD2. CDR3 size: 19 residues. The ends lost 0 bases at V and 2 bases at J; junction bases unmatched: 9. Germline loops: CDR1 LGHNA, CDR2 YNFKEQ. This CDR3 reads CASSQDPPSGGANTDTQYF. For the CDR3, the DNA is TGTGCCAGCAGCCAAGATCCACCTAGCGGGGGGGCCAACACAGATACGCAGTATTTT.

This rearrangement joins TRBV9 to TRBJ2-2; D remains unclear. The CDR3 has 13 residues. With 0 bases removed from V and 4 bases from J, the gap between germline ends came to 4 bases. Germline CDR1 SGDLS, CDR2 YYNGEE. DNA for the CDR3: TGTGCCAGCAGCGTAGGCGGCACCGGGGAGCTGTTTTTT. Translation: CASSVGGTGELFF.

This rearrangement joins TRBV9 to TRBJ2-3; possible D gene TRBD2, 6 bases. V was pared by 2 bases and J by 4 bases, with 8 bases between. The CDR3 runs to 13 residues. The germline gives CDR1 SGDLS, CDR2 YYNGEE. The CDR3 here is CASSVSGADTQYF. CDR3 in DNA: TGTGCCAGCAGCGTTAGCGGTGCAGATACGCAGTATTTT.

This clone was recorded once. The junction does not match germline at one end; this may be a read error. V usage is TRBV16 and J usage is TRBJ1-2, with 7 bases matching TRBD1. CDR1 KGHSY and CDR2 FQNENV come from the germline V gene. The CDR3 is made up of 12 amino acids. CDR3 loop: CASSRPGTAQDF. The CDR3 DNA sequence: TGTGCCAGCAGCCGCCCGGGGACAGCCCAGGACTTC.

The rearrangement joins TRBV4-1 to TRBJ1-5, with a possible D match to TRBD1 (5 bases). The germline CDR1 and CDR2 sequences are MGHRA and YSYEKL. The CDR3 is 15 amino acids. V lost 8 bases, J lost 2 bases, and 16 bases lay in between. CDR3 DNA: TGCGCCAGCCGGGGGGACTTGGGCGGCAATCAGCCCCAGCATTTT. Translated, it gives CASRGDLGGNQPQHF.

This clone was found once. This sequence joins TRBV5-1 and TRBJ2-5; no clear D. V was pared by 1 base and J by 3 bases, with 7 bases between. The V gene's germline CDR1 is SGHRS and CDR2 YFSETQ. This CDR3 comprises 13 residues. The CDR3 DNA is TGCGCCAGCAGCTTGTTAACAGAAGAGACCCAGTACTTC. As protein: CASSLLTEETQYF.

The V and J genes are TRBV27 and TRBJ2-1; TRBD1 agrees at 9 bases. Germline V lookup: CDR1 MNHEY, CDR2 SMNVEV (reference sequence). The length of the CDR3 is 18 residues. J was trimmed by 4 bases and V by 4 bases; bases with no gene match: 14. CDR3 amino acids: CASSWYRGLDLGYNEQFF. Written as DNA, the CDR3 is TGTGCCAGCAGTTGGTACAGGGGGCTGGATTTGGGATACAATGAGCAGTTCTTC.

This clone showed up just a few times. The rearrangement joins TRBV25-1 to TRBJ2-7; D possibly corresponds to TRBD1 (6 bases). The germline CDR1 and CDR2 sequences are MGHDK and SYGVNS. The V and J ends lost 5 bases and 5 bases respectively, with 16 bases between them. The CDR3 sequence is 14 residues long. The CDR3 here is CASSHHGQKNEQYF. In DNA form, the CDR3 reads TGTGCCAGCAGTCACCACGGACAGAAGAACGAGCAGTACTTC.

The CDR3 DNA is TGCAGTGCCCGACGGGGTGATACGCAGTATTTT. Its protein product is CSARRGDTQYF. The chain has TRBV20-1 and TRBJ2-3; the D gene is possibly TRBD2 (5 bases). V was clipped by 6 bases and J by 6 bases, with 10 bases between them. Germline V gene sequence: CDR1 DFQATT, CDR2 SNEGSKA (reference sequence). The CDR3 totals 11 residues.

This clone was detected a few times. The junction does not match germline at one end; this may be a read error. V usage is TRBV7-7 and J usage is TRBJ2-5, with D possibly being TRBD1 (5 bases). Germline lookup yields CDR1 SSHAT and CDR2 FNYEAQ (reference sequence). This CDR3 is built from 14 residues. The DNA of the CDR3 is TGTGCTAGCAGCCCAAGGACATTCGGCGAGACCCAGTACTTC. Its translation: CASSPRTFGETQYF.